The clone carrying this TCR beta chain was seen only a few times. As yet, its antigen is unknown. The CDR3 length is 12 residues. The V and J ends lost 3 bases and 7 bases respectively, with 9 bases between them. TCRdb called the 5' RACE reads again in MiXCR, with one record for every CDR3 protein. The sample gives a few hundred thousand distinct CDR3 sequences, about 8% of which show up once; about 3% is in the top ten. This sample is drawn from a study of identical twins. Findings and limits, study-wide: Potential partial confounding of zero-insertion analyses by invariant MAIT and iNKT cells was noted.

In addition, the sample was reused for a study of yellow fever vaccine responses in identical twins.

This clonotype originated in a woman younger than 35 in good health. The chain is built from TRBV12-3 or TRBV12-4 and TRBJ1-1; no firm D call. The sequencing sample was made of CD8+ T cells sorted from blood. The CDR3 region has the DNA TGTGCCAGCAGTTTGCCGAATAATGAAGCTTTCTTT. Translated, it gives CASSLPNNEAFF.